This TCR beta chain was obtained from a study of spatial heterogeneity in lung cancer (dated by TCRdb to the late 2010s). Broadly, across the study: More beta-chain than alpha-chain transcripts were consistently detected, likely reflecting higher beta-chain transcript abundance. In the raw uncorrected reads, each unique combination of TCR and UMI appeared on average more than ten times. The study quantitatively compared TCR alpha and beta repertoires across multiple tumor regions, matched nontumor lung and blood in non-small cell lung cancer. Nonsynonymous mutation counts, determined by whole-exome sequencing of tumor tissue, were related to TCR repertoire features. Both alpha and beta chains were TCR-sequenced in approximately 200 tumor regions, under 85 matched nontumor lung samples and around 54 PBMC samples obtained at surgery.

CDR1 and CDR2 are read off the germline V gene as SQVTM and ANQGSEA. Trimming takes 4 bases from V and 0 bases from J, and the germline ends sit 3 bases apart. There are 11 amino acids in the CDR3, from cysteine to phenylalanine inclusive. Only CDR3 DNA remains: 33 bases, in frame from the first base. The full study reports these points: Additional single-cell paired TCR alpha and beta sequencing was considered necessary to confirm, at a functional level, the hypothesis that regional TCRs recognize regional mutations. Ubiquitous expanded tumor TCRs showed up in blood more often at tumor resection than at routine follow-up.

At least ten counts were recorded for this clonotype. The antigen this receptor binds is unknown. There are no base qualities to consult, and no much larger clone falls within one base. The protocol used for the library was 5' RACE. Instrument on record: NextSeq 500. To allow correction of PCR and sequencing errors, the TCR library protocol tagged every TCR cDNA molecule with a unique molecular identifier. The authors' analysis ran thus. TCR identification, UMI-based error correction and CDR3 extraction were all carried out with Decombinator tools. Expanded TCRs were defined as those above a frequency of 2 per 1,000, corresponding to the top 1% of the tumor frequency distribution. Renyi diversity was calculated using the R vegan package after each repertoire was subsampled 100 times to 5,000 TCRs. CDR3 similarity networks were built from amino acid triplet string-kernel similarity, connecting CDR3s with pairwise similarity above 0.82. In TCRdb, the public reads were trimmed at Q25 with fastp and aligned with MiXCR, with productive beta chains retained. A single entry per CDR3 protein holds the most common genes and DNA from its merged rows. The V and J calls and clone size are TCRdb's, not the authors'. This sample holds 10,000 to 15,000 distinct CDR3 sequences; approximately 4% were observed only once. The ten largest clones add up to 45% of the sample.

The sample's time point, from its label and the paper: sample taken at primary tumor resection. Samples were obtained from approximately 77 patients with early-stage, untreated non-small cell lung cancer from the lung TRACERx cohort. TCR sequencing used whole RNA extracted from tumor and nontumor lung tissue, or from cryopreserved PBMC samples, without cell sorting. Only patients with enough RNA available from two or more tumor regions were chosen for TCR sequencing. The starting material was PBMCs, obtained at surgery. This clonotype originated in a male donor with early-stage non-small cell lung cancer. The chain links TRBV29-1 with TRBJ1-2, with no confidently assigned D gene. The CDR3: CSVVANYGYTF. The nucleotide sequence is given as TGCAGCGTTGTAGCTAACTATGGCTACACCTTC.